This T cell receptor beta chain comes out of a study of cytomegalovirus exposure and HLA in healthy donors. Study details: HLA-typed donors were the source of around 77 million unique TCRs held in an early data release. Findings and limits, study-wide: The later analysis indicated that the majority of CMV-associated TCR beta chains appeared HLA-restricted. A further, later analysis showed that HLA-associated TCR beta chains (compared with equally common others) were more clonally expanded.

The PCR had 60 Vbeta and 13 Jbeta primers. Measured with immunoSEQ multiplex PCR; TCRdb has only the in-frame clones, and not every one. Of under 150,000 clones listed, about 80% are singletons. All the people who gave samples were healthy bone marrow donors. To note about this clone: Its antigen remains unidentified.

CDR3 length: 15 residues. CDR1 is SGDLS, CDR2 YYNGEE, per germline. Trimming left V 2 bases short and J 1 base short, with 10 bases between. The clonotype originates from a girl between 2 and 10 years old in good health and CMV-seronegative. The rearrangement links TRBV9 to TRBJ2-1, with D possibly being TRBD2 (6 bases). Sequenced material: PBMCs. The CDR3 region has the DNA TGTGCCAGCAGCGTCGGGGGAGATTCCTACAATGAGCAGTTCTTC. The encoded protein is CASSVGGDSYNEQFF.